Many counts were recorded for the clone carrying this T cell receptor (beta chain). These data belong to a study of regulatory T cells in long-lasting Graves disease. Arm-PCR of CDR3 regions with iRepertoire HTBI primers generated TCR beta libraries. From the multiplex PCR reads, TCRdb called clonotypes with MiXCR, one entry per CDR3 protein. The sample comprises 510,000 or so distinct CDR3 sequences, more than 10% of which are singletons, and roughly 8.2% rests with the top ten. Described time point: newly diagnosed GD, antithyroid drugs for less than 3 months. The TCR library was made from RNA extracted from PBMCs. V was clipped by 3 bases and J by 5 bases; unmatched bases: 12. This CDR3 region has 16 residues. Germline lookup yields CDR1 MDHEN and CDR2 SYDVKM. The data were also submitted as part of a second study, on T cells in Graves' hyperthyroidism and ophthalmopathy.

Sequenced material: peripheral blood mononuclear cells (PBMCs), taken at new diagnosis, from a patient treated with antithyroid drugs. The chain recombines TRBV28 with TRBJ2-5; 7 positions agree with TRBD1. This clonotype originated in a woman aged 25 to 39 with Graves disease. The CDR3 region has the DNA TGTGCCAGCAGTTTTATAGAGGGGGCCGGGTTGGAGACCCAGTACTTC. Protein product: CASSFIEGAGLETQYF. Based on the CDR3 plus reference TRBV28 and TRBJ2-5, the full variable domain is DVKVTQSSRYLVKRTGEKVFLECVQDMDHENMFWYRQDPGLGLRLIYFSYDVKMKEKGDIPEGYSVSREKKERFSLILESASTNQTSMYLCASSFIEGAGLETQYFGPGTRLLVL.